This TCR beta chain was identified during a study of early T cells in non-severe SARS-CoV-2 infection. Study in general: Whole-blood bulk RNA, unsorted, was sequenced, and chains were unpaired. Study-wide findings and caveats: VDJdb matching, biased toward anti-spike CD8 responses, missed private and CD4 specificities.

V was pared by 4 bases and J by 2 bases, with 15 bases between. The germline V gene has CDR1 SGHTA and CDR2 FQGNSA. CDR3 length: 15 residues. This clonotype came up many times. The antigen is unknown. cDNA molecules, individually, were tagged with unique molecular identifiers. TCRdb redid the calling of the 5' RACE reads with MiXCR, one entry per CDR3 protein. The data show tens of thousands of distinct CDR3 sequences, less than 7.5% seen once. The origin of this receptor is an adult who was a healthcare worker with PCR-confirmed SARS-CoV-2 infection or an uninfected control (not recorded which). The chain carries TRBV7-2 and TRBJ2-7; no definite D call. The input for sequencing was whole blood, taken at baseline. CDR3 loop: CASSSPGPGTYEQYF. CDR3 DNA sequence: TGTGCCAGCAGCTCACCGGGCCCCGGAACCTACGAGCAGTACTTC.